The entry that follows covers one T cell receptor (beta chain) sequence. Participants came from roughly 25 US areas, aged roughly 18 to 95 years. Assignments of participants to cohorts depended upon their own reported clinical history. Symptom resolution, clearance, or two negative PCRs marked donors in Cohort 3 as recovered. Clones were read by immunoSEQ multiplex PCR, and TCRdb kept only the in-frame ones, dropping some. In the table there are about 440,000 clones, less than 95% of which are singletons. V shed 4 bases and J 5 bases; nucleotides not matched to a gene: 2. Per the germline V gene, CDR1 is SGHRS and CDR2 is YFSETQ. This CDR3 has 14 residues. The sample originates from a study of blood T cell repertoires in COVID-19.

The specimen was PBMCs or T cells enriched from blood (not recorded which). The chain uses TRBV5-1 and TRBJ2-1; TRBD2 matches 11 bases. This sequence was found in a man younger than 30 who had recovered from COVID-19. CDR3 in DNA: TGCGCCAGCAGCACGACTAGCGGGAACAATGAGCAGTTCTTC. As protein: CASSTTSGNNEQFF.